This TCR beta chain derives from a study of blood T cells in healthy people across ages. Study-wide points: CMV status of donors was unknown, possibly confounding expanded clonotype changes. Those diversity estimates obtained from one million T cells were thought to be underestimates. Strongly correlated with naive T cell percentage was TCR beta diversity.

A second roughly 6 to 12 cycle PCR used barcoded and J-beta primers. TCRdb reprocessed the 5' RACE reads with MiXCR, giving one entry per CDR3 protein. Counted here are fewer than 1,000,000 distinct CDR3 sequences, about 47% occurring once; the ten biggest clones make up 15% to 20%. With regard to this clonotype: Antigen specificity is unknown.

CDR3 length equals 17 residues. The V gene's germline CDR1 is MNHNS and CDR2 SASEGT. The trim removed 8 bases at V and 2 bases at J, leaving 14 bases unmatched. The source is a man older than 75 in good health. The sequenced material came from blood. The V call is TRBV6-1, the J call TRBJ1-5; 8 nucleotides agree with TRBD1. The CDR3 region is CASATYDRGGGNQPQHF. DNA for the CDR3: TGTGCCAGCGCGACTTACGACAGGGGCGGAGGCAATCAGCCCCAGCATTTT.